The 7 T cell receptor beta chains reported below all come from one sample, sequenced in a study of T cells in Graves' hyperthyroidism and ophthalmopathy. Using RNA transcripts as the source, TCR beta CDR3 regions were amplified. The TCR CDR3 first-round RT-PCR relied on the HTBI primer set. TCRdb reanalysed the multiplex PCR reads using MiXCR and keeps one entry per CDR3 protein. Found here are about 360,000 distinct CDR3 sequences, roughly an eighth of them singletons; the top ten hold 9% to 9.5%. Sequenced input: blood. The receptors were sampled from a woman aged 18 to 35 with Graves' hyperthyroidism.

This clonotype was counted at least ten times. V and J are TRBV6-2 or TRBV6-3 and TRBJ2-7; D is uncertain. The V end was cut by 6 bases, the J end by 3 bases, with 3 bases between. Germline V gives CDR1 MNHEY, CDR2 SVGEGT. The CDR3 consists of 10 residues. CDR3 sequence reads: CASRDYEQYF. CDR3 bases: TGTGCCAGCAGGGACTACGAGCAGTACTTC.

The chain joins TRBV14 to TRBJ1-1; tentative D call: TRBD1 (6 bases). The germline CDR1 and CDR2 sequences are SGHDN and FVKESK. Trimming removed 1 base at V and 10 bases at J, with 13 bases between. The CDR3 totals 13 residues. The CDR3 region is CASSQVSGRGAFF. CDR3 in DNA: TGTGCCAGCAGCCAAGTTTCCGGCAGGGGAGCTTTCTTT.

This clonotype came up many times. The genes are TRBV5-8 and TRBJ1-1, with D hard to call. The CDR3 totals 14 residues. Trimming removed 4 bases from V and 4 bases from J, with 14 bases in between. Germline V CDR1 and CDR2: SGHTS, YDEGEE. CDR3 bases: TGTGCCAGCAGCCAGGATACTACCCTCACTGAAGCTTTCTTT. As protein: CASSQDTTLTEAFF. Complete variable domain (other parts from reference TRBV5-8 and TRBJ1-1): EAGVTQSPTHLIKTRGQQATLRCSPISGHTSVYWYQQALGLGLQFLLWYDEGEERNRGNFPPRFSGRQFPNYSSELNVNALELEDSALYLCASSQDTTLTEAFFGQGTRLTVV.

This chain uses TRBV7-9 with TRBJ2-5; TRBD2 matches at 10 bases. The CDR3 length is 14 residues. Germline CDR1 reads SEHNR; CDR2 reads FQNEAQ (reference sequence). Trimming removed 7 bases from V and 3 bases from J; junction bases left unmatched: 5. CDR3 DNA sequence: TGTGCCAGCACCAGGACTAGCGGAGAAGAGACCCAGTACTTC. Translated, it gives CASTRTSGEETQYF.

Many counts were recorded for this clonotype. J is TRBJ2-1 and V is TRBV29-1; 8 bases agree with TRBD1. The CDR3 covers 14 residues. CDR1 and CDR2 (germline): SQVTM, ANQGSEA. The V and J ends lost 5 bases and 3 bases, in that order; junction bases with no gene match: 6. The CDR3: CSVQTGTGYNEQFF. CDR3 sequence (DNA): TGCAGCGTTCAAACCGGGACAGGCTACAATGAGCAGTTCTTC.

This chain joins TRBV4-1 and TRBJ1-2, with TRBD1 as a possible D gene (6 bases). Trimming pared 1 base from V and 0 bases from J, leaving 9 bases between. The CDR3 has 15 residues. Germline lookup yields CDR1 MGHRA and CDR2 YSYEKL. CDR3 DNA: TGCGCCAGCAGCCAAGTAGACAGGTCTAACTATGGCTACACCTTC. It codes for CASSQVDRSNYGYTF.

Note on this clonotype: This may stem from a read error, because a much larger clone lies one nucleotide away. The chain links TRBV15 to TRBJ2-7; 7 bases are shared with TRBD1. This CDR3 region has 15 residues. Germline CDR1 and CDR2: LNHNV and YYDKDF (reference sequence). The CDR3 DNA is TGTGCCACCAGCAGGGCTCGGACAGGAGGCTACGAGCAGCACTTC. This sequence encodes CATSRARTGGYEQHF.